This TCR beta chain emerged from a study of blood T cell repertoires in COVID-19. Study-level background: Nucleic acid was either cDNA or gDNA, and it came from T cells, B-cell-depleted T cells, or PBMCs.

The repertoire was sequenced with immunoSEQ multiplex PCR; TCRdb's copy has only in-frame clones and lacks some. The sample lists about 280,000 clones; about 89% were seen once. This CDR3 comprises 13 residues. Trimming shortened V by 2 bases and J by 3 bases, and 7 bases separated the two germline ends. Germline V lookup: CDR1 MNHEY, CDR2 SMNVEV (reference sequence). This receptor was identified in a man aged 35 to 55 with active or convalescent COVID-19. Sequenced sample: peripheral blood. The J gene is TRBJ1-2, the V gene TRBV27; D remains unclear. The CDR3 here is CASSLEGDYGYTF. For the CDR3, the DNA is TGTGCCAGCAGTTTAGAGGGCGACTATGGCTACACCTTC.